This T cell receptor (beta chain) was found in a study of T cell clonotyping in hematopoietic cell transplantation. General study results and limits: After transplant, recipient diversity fell while pathologically expanded clonotypes grew through day 180.

Worth noting for this clone: Its antigen is not known.

Germline CDR1 is SQVTM and CDR2 is ANQGSEA. V was pared by 4 bases and J by 7 bases, with 14 bases between. The CDR3 contains 12 residues. Repertoires were generated with immunoSEQ multiplex PCR, while TCRdb's copy carries only in-frame clones and drops some. The table records 10,000 to 15,000 clones, more than 80% of them present only once. The receptor was derived from a man aged 25-45 years in good health. Some clones in this sample may be carry-over from other donors' samples. The V and J genes are TRBV29-1 and TRBJ2-7; D possibly corresponds to TRBD1 (5 bases). Input material: peripheral blood mononuclear cells. Here the CDR3 reads CSVGQTAVEQYF. Written as DNA, the CDR3 is TGCAGCGTTGGACAGACAGCTGTGGAGCAGTACTTC.